A single sample gave rise to the 32 T cell receptor beta chains below, sequenced in a study of neurological immune-mediated disorders. TCRdb itself ran the 5' RACE reads through MiXCR, one entry per CDR3 protein. The sample holds 65,000 to 85,000 distinct CDR3 sequences; 2.5% to 4% are singletons and the top ten take 4% to 6.5%. The sample consisted of PBMCs. These receptors were obtained from a woman between 50 and 59 years old with multiple sclerosis.

This clonotype was counted at least ten times. The chain is built from TRBV20-1 and TRBJ2-3; no reliable D call. V shed 4 bases and J shed 3 bases, with 11 bases lying between them. The CDR3 runs to 13 residues. The germline gives CDR1 DFQATT, CDR2 SNEGSKA (reference sequence). The CDR3 loop is CSANVVGTDTQYF. DNA of the CDR3: TGCAGTGCTAATGTGGTGGGGACAGATACGCAGTATTTT.

The sample holds many counts of this clonotype. The chain combines TRBV6-2 or TRBV6-3 with TRBJ2-1; no firm D call. Trimming took 2 bases from V and 16 from J, leaving 12 bases between them. CDR3 length: 11 amino acids. CDR1 is MNHEY and CDR2 is SVGEGT in the germline V gene. CDR3 sequence reads: CASSYKATEFF. CDR3 coding DNA: TGTGCCAGCAGTTACAAAGCGACGGAATTCTTC.

This clonotype was recorded many times. The chain uses TRBV27 and TRBJ2-7; D perhaps matches TRBD2 (6 bases). The CDR3 loop spans 15 amino acids. CDR1 is MNHEY and CDR2 is SMNVEV in the germline V gene (reference sequence). V dropped 3 bases and J dropped 0 bases, with 12 bases sitting between them. The CDR3 nucleotides read TGTGCCAGCAGTTTCCGGGGGACCGACTCCTACGAGCAGTACGTC. This encodes CASSFRGTDSYEQYV.

This clonotype was detected ten times or more. The chain uses TRBV7-2 and TRBJ2-7; TRBD1 agrees at 10 bases. Trimming took 6 bases from V and 2 from J; bases not matched to a gene: 4. Germline-derived CDR1 and CDR2 are SGHTA and FQGNSA. The CDR3 runs 14 residues. The CDR3 bases are TGTGCCAGCAGTCGACAGGGGGCAACCTACGAGCAGTACTTC. Residues: CASSRQGATYEQYF.

This clonotype was picked up many times. The V gene is TRBV19, the J gene TRBJ1-1, with no clear D. Germline CDR1 LNHDA, CDR2 SQIVND (reference sequence). The CDR3 is 14 amino acids. V was cut by 7 bases and J by 0 bases, with 12 bases left in between. The CDR3 here is CASKAQTMNTEAFF. CDR3 bases: TGTGCCAGTAAGGCACAGACCATGAACACTGAAGCTTTCTTT. Together with reference TRBV19 and TRBJ1-1, the CDR3 gives the full variable domain: DGGITQSPKYLFRKEGQNVTLSCEQNLNHDAMYWYRQDPGQGLRLIYYSQIVNDFQKGDIAEGYSVSREKKESFPLTVTSAQKNPTAFYLCASKAQTMNTEAFFGQGTRLTVV.

This clonotype was seen at least ten times. The rearrangement links TRBV7-9 to TRBJ2-2; 7 positions agree with TRBD2. The CDR3 consists of 13 residues. Germline-derived CDR1 and CDR2 are SEHNR and FQNEAQ (reference sequence). Trimming at V came to 2 bases and at J to 7 bases, leaving 1 base not matched to a gene. This CDR3 reads CASSLTSVGELFF. The CDR3 DNA is TGTGCCAGCAGCTTAACTAGCGTCGGGGAGCTGTTTTTT.

This clonotype has ten or more counts. The chain has TRBV5-1 and TRBJ2-2, with no clear D. Germline V CDR1 and CDR2: SGHRS, YFSETQ. Trimming took off 0 bases at V and 2 bases at J, with 11 bases between the two ends. CDR3 size: 16 residues. DNA for the CDR3: TGCGCCAGCAGCTTGGGGTTCCAGCTTAACACCGGGGAGCTGTTTTTT. Protein: CASSLGFQLNTGELFF.

This clonotype was observed many times. The chain recombines TRBV7-9 with TRBJ1-4, with D uncertain. The CDR3 totals 14 residues. Trimming cost V 4 bases and J 5 bases, with 11 bases left between them. Germline assignment: CDR1 SEHNR and CDR2 FQNEAQ (reference sequence). The CDR3 sequence is CASSWAGPNEKLFF. For the CDR3, the DNA is TGTGCCAGCAGCTGGGCAGGCCCAAATGAAAAACTGTTTTTT. The variable domain in full, completed from reference TRBV7-9 and TRBJ1-4, reads DTGVSQNPRHKITKRGQNVTFRCDPISEHNRLYWYRQTLGQGPEFLTYFQNEAQLEKSRLLSDRFSAERPKGSFSTLEIQRTEQGDSAMYLCASSWAGPNEKLFFGSGTQLSVL.

The CDR3, as DNA: TGTGCCAGCAGCTCTGGGACAGGCTACGAGCAGTACTTC. Amino acids: CASSSGTGYEQYF. The rearrangement joins TRBV11-3 to TRBJ2-7; 8 nucleotides match TRBD1. V lost 4 bases, J lost 3 bases, and 2 bases stayed unmatched. This CDR3 is 13 amino acids long. CDR1 is SGHNT and CDR2 is YENEEA in the germline V gene.

The table lists this clonotype with a count of one. This sequence joins TRBV12-3 or TRBV12-4 and TRBJ1-2; D unclear. Trimming removed 7 bases from V and 5 bases from J, with 17 bases in between. This CDR3 spans 14 amino acids. The CDR3 loop is CASTLAGSWYGYTF. The CDR3 nucleotides are TGTGCCAGCACCCTGGCCGGGAGCTGGTATGGCTACACCTTC.

This clonotype was recorded at least ten times. The chain is built from TRBV4-3 and TRBJ1-4; D is unclear. From germline, CDR1 is LGHNA and CDR2 YSLEER. The CDR3 consists of 14 residues. The V end was cut by 0 bases, the J end by 8 bases, with 10 bases between. As DNA, the CDR3 is TGCGCCAGCAGCCAAGATCCTGGCTGGGAAAAACTGTTTTTT. Translation gives CASSQDPGWEKLFF.

This clonotype was picked up many times. The chain combines TRBV5-1 with TRBJ2-1, with D tentatively TRBD2 (6 bases). Germline loops: CDR1 SGHRS, CDR2 YFSETQ. Trimming removed 4 bases from V and 0 bases from J, with 20 bases in between. The length of the CDR3 is 18 residues. Written as DNA, the CDR3 is TGCGCCAGCAGCCGTAGGGGTGCGGGACCAAACTCCTACAATGAGCAGTTCTTC. Amino acids: CASSRRGAGPNSYNEQFF.

This clonotype showed up many times. The rearrangement uses TRBV20-1 and TRBJ1-1; D may be TRBD1 (6 bases). The CDR3 sequence is 12 residues long. The germline V and J ends were trimmed by 1 base and 7 bases, with 10 bases remaining between them. Germline-derived CDR1 and CDR2 are DFQATT and SNEGSKA (reference sequence). The CDR3 region is CSARVGGVEAFF. The CDR3 DNA reads TGCAGTGCTAGAGTGGGGGGCGTTGAAGCTTTCTTT.

This clonotype was seen many times. The V call is TRBV20-1, the J call TRBJ1-5, with 9 bases identical to TRBD1. Per the germline V gene, CDR1 is DFQATT and CDR2 is SNEGSKA (reference sequence). V lost 5 bases and J lost 3; bases outside the gene matches: 14. The CDR3 runs 17 residues. CDR3: CSAQPAQGDRDNQPQHF. CDR3 nucleotides: TGCAGTGCTCAACCAGCACAGGGGGACAGGGACAATCAGCCCCAGCATTTT.

This clonotype has a count of ten or more. The rearrangement links TRBV5-6 to TRBJ2-3, with no clear D. V gave up 0 bases and J gave up 4 bases, with 9 bases separating them. The length of the CDR3 is 14 residues. Germline V CDR1 and CDR2: SGHDT, YYEEEE. CDR3 in DNA: TGTGCCAGCAGCTTGGCACCTGCTTCAGATACGCAGTATTTT. It is translated as CASSLAPASDTQYF.

This clonotype was detected many times. This chain links TRBV6-1 with TRBJ1-1; D perhaps matches TRBD1 (6 bases). V gave up 5 bases and J gave up 1 base, with 14 bases separating them. This CDR3 is 15 amino acids long. Germline CDR1 MNHNS, CDR2 SASEGT. This chain's CDR3 is CASSLGGWGNTEAFF. The CDR3 region has the DNA TGTGCCAGCAGTCTAGGGGGTTGGGGGAACACTGAAGCTTTCTTT.

This clonotype showed up many times. The rearrangement uses TRBV28 and TRBJ1-1, with D uncertain. Trimming took 6 bases from V and 3 from J, leaving 8 bases between them. This CDR3 has 12 residues. The germline V gene encodes CDR1 MDHEN and CDR2 SYDVKM. In DNA form, the CDR3 reads TGTGCCAGCAGAGACCGATACACTGAAGCTTTCTTT. Translation gives CASRDRYTEAFF.

This clonotype was detected many times. The chain couples TRBV5-1 to TRBJ2-1; D gene uncertain. V lost 1 base to trimming and J lost 0 bases, with 11 bases between them. CDR1 is SGHRS, CDR2 YFSETQ, per germline. This CDR3 region has 16 residues. Written as DNA, the CDR3 is TGCGCCAGCAGCTTGTTGGCCGGAAGCTCCTACAATGAGCAGTTCTTC. Protein product: CASSLLAGSSYNEQFF. Looking up the rest from reference TRBV5-1 and TRBJ2-1 gives the full variable domain: KAGVTQTPRYLIKTRGQQVTLSCSPISGHRSVSWYQQTPGQGLQFLFEYFSETQRNKGNFPGRFSGRQFSNSRSEMNVSTLELGDSALYLCASSLLAGSSYNEQFFGPGTRLTVL.

This clonotype occurred many times. The CDR3 region is CASSARSSTGELFF. The CDR3, as DNA: TGCGCCAGCAGCGCGCGGAGTTCTACCGGGGAGCTGTTTTTT. The chain links TRBV4-3 to TRBJ2-2; D not certain. This CDR3 spans 14 amino acids. CDR1 and CDR2 from the germline V gene are LGHNA and YSLEER. Trimming stripped 5 bases from V and 5 bases from J, with 12 bases between.

This clonotype has a count of ten or more. The chain recombines TRBV19 with TRBJ2-1; TRBD2 matches 9 bases. J was trimmed by 7 bases and V by 8 bases; bases with no gene match: 9. Looked up from germline, CDR1 is LNHDA and CDR2 is SQIVND (reference sequence). There are 14 residues in the CDR3. The CDR3 region is CASLAGGARNEQFF. CDR3 coding DNA: TGTGCCAGTCTGGCGGGGGGGGCGAGGAATGAGCAGTTCTTC.

This clonotype was picked up many times. The chain is built from TRBV9 and TRBJ2-1, with D perhaps matching TRBD1 or TRBD2 (6 bases each). Germline CDR1 and CDR2: SGDLS and YYNGEE. Trimming took 1 base from V and 8 from J, leaving 7 bases between them. The CDR3 length is 12 residues. This chain's CDR3 is CASSVRGDEQFF. In DNA form, the CDR3 reads TGTGCCAGCAGCGTAAGGGGGGATGAGCAGTTCTTC.

This clonotype was seen many times. The V gene is TRBV20-1, the J gene TRBJ2-1; no firm D call. This CDR3 has 15 residues. CDR1 is DFQATT, CDR2 SNEGSKA, per germline (reference sequence). Trimming removed 3 bases at V and 0 bases at J, with 12 bases between. Here the CDR3 reads CSARATRSSYNEQFF. DNA of the CDR3: TGCAGTGCTAGGGCCACGAGAAGCTCCTACAATGAGCAGTTCTTC.

The sample holds many counts of this clonotype. The chain uses TRBV5-1 and TRBJ2-1; no definite D call. Trimming cost V 10 bases and J 6 bases, with 11 bases left between them. Germline loops: CDR1 SGHRS, CDR2 YFSETQ. The CDR3 has 11 residues. The CDR3 region has the DNA TGCGCCTCAATCGCCCTCAATGAGCAGTTCTTC. This codes for CASIALNEQFF.

This clonotype showed up many times. V is TRBV20-1 and J is TRBJ2-2, with 10 bases identical to TRBD2. V gave up 3 bases and J gave up 4 bases; unmatched junction bases: 2. The CDR3 runs 14 residues. Germline loops: CDR1 DFQATT, CDR2 SNEGSKA (reference sequence). The CDR3 DNA follows: TGCAGTGCTAGTCTAGCGGGAGCCACCGGGGAGCTGTTTTTT. The encoded protein is CSASLAGATGELFF.

This clonotype has ten or more counts. The junction departs from germline at one end; a sequencing error may be responsible. The rearrangement joins TRBV5-5 to TRBJ1-5; 8 bases are a match to TRBD1. Germline V gene lookup returns CDR1 SGHKS and CDR2 YYEKEE (reference sequence). CDR3 size: 14 residues. The CDR3 is CASSLETGVRTQNF. For the CDR3, the DNA is TGTGCCAGCAGCTTGGAGACAGGGGTTAGGACCCAGAATTTT. Full variable domain (remainder filled in from reference TRBV5-5 and TRBJ1-5): DAGVTQSPTHLIKTRGQQVTLRCSPISGHKSVSWYQQVLGQGPQFIFQYYEKEERGRGNFPDRFSARQFPNYSSELNVNALLLGDSALYLCASSLETGVRTQNFGDGTRLSIL.

The chain employs TRBV7-3 and TRBJ2-7; 7 nucleotides agree with TRBD1. This CDR3 is built from 13 residues. CDR1 and CDR2 from the germline V gene are SGHTA and FQGTGA. Germline trimming cut 4 bases from V and 6 bases from J; bases unmatched to any gene: 6. The CDR3 nucleotides read TGTGCCAGCAGCTCCCTGGCAGGGGGCGAGCAGTACTTC. Amino acids: CASSSLAGGEQYF.

In this sample, this clonotype turned up a few times. The rearrangement joins TRBV28 to TRBJ2-1; TRBD2 aligns across 7 bases. Germline V gives CDR1 MDHEN, CDR2 SYDVKM. CDR3 length: 12 amino acids. The junction had 2 bases not matched to a gene; V was cut back by 5 bases and J by 7 bases. The CDR3: CASSRGVNEQFF. The CDR3 DNA reads TGTGCCAGCAGTCGGGGGGTGAATGAGCAGTTCTTC.

This clonotype has a count of ten or more. The J gene is TRBJ2-1, the V gene TRBV25-1, with D tentatively TRBD1 or TRBD2 (6 bases each). V lost 8 bases and J 4 bases, leaving 18 bases between the germline ends. In germline, CDR1 is MGHDK, CDR2 SYGVNS. The length of the CDR3 is 15 residues. The CDR3 reads CASRGRGRDYNEQFF. The CDR3 bases are TGTGCCAGCCGGGGGCGAGGCAGAGATTACAATGAGCAGTTCTTC.

For this clonotype: One junction end disagrees with the germline gene, perhaps due to a read error. The rearrangement joins TRBV4-1 to TRBJ1-5; maybe TRBD1 (6 bases). The CDR3 totals 14 residues. CDR1 is MGHRA, CDR2 YSYEKL, per germline. CDR3 bases: TGCGCCAGCAGCCAAGACAGGCAGGGGAAGCCCCAGAATTTT. This codes for CASSQDRQGKPQNF.

Many counts were recorded for this clonotype. The chain employs TRBV11-2 and TRBJ2-1; D not resolved. The CDR3 has 13 amino acids. Germline values: CDR1 SGHAT, CDR2 FQNNGV. The V and J ends lost 1 base and 7 bases respectively, with 8 bases between them. This CDR3 is CASSLGLTNEQFF. In DNA form, the CDR3 reads TGTGCCAGCAGCTTAGGTCTCACGAATGAGCAGTTCTTC. Using reference TRBV11-2 and TRBJ2-1 for the parts outside the CDR3, the full variable domain is EAGVAQSPRYKIIEKRQSVAFWCNPISGHATLYWYQQILGQGPKLLIQFQNNGVVDDSQLPKDRFSAERLKGVDSTLKIQPAKLEDSAVYLCASSLGLTNEQFFGPGTRLTVL.

This clonotype was seen at least ten times. The chain carries TRBV6-5 and TRBJ1-2; D call uncertain. Germline V gene lookup returns CDR1 MNHEY and CDR2 SVGAGI. The V end lost 0 bases, the J end lost 8 bases, and 10 bases lay between the germline ends. There are 13 residues in the CDR3. The CDR3 DNA reads TGTGCCAGCAGTTACTCGGACCGGCGGGGCTACACCTTC. As protein: CASSYSDRRGYTF.

At least ten counts were recorded for this clonotype. The chain links TRBV20-1 to TRBJ2-7, with 13 positions matching TRBD2. The J segment lost 6 bases and the V segment lost 5 bases, leaving 7 bases of the junction unmatched. The CDR3 runs 14 residues. Germline V gene lookup returns CDR1 DFQATT and CDR2 SNEGSKA (reference sequence). In nucleotides, the CDR3 is TGCAGTGCTTGCACTAGCGGGAGGGCCTCCGAGCAGTACTTC. Protein: CSACTSGRASEQYF.